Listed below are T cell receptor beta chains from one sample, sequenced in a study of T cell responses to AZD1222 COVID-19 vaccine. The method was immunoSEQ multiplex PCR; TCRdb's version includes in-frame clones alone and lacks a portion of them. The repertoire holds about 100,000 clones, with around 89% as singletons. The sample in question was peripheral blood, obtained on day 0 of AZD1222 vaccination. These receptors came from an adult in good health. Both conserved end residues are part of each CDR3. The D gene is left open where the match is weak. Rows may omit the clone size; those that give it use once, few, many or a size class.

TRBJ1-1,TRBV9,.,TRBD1,TGTGCCAGCAGCAGGGGGCTTGCGGGGACTGAAGCTTTCTTT,CASSRGLAGTEAFF
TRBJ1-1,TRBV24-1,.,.,TGTGCCACCAGGGGACGAGGGGCCTCTGAAGCTTTCTTT,CATRGRGASEAFF
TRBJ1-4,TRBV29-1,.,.,TGCAGCGTTGGGGGAACGGGGAGGAGGGAACTGTTTTTT,CSVGGTGRRELFF
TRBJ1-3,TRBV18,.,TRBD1,TGTGCCAGCTCACGGGACAGCTCTGGAAACACCATATATTTT,CASSRDSSGNTIYF
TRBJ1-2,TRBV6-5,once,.,TGTGCCAGCAGGCAACAGGGTGGCTATGGCTACACCTTC,CASRQQGGYGYTF
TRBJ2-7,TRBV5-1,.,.,TGCGCCAGCAGCTCCGGGCTAGCGAGACCGTACGAGCAGTACTTC,CASSSGLARPYEQYF
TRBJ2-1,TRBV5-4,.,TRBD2,TGTGCCAGCAGCTTGGGGCTAGCGGGAGGCAACTACAATGAGCAGTTCTTC,CASSLGLAGGNYNEQFF
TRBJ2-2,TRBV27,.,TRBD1,TGTGCCAGCAGTTTAAGGGACAGGCTGGGCGGGGAGCTGTTTTTT,CASSLRDRLGGELFF
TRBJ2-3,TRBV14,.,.,TGTGCCAGCAGCCATTTTTCGGATACGCAGTATTTT,CASSHFSDTQYF
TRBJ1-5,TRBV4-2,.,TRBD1,TGTGCCAGCAGCCCGGGACAGGGGAATCAGCCCCAGCATTTT,CASSPGQGNQPQHF
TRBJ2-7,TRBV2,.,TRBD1,TGTGCCAGCAGTGGAGGACAGGTCTTCTCCTACGAGCAGTACTTC,CASSGGQVFSYEQYF
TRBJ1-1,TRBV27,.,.,TGTGCCAGCAGTCCAGGGGTCGGGACTGAAGCTTTCTTT,CASSPGVGTEAFF
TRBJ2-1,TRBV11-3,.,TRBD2,TGTGCCAGCAGCTCGCTAGCGGGAGCCAATGAGCAGTTCTTC,CASSSLAGANEQFF
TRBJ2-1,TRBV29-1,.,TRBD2,TGCAGCGTTGAAAGGGACTACTACTACAATGAGCAGTTCTTC,CSVERDYYYNEQFF
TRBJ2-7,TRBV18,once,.,TGTGCCAGCTCACCACGACAGGGAGGAACCTACGAGCAGTACTTC,CASSPRQGGTYEQYF
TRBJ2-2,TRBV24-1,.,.,TGTGCCACCAGTGATGGCAGGGTGGGGAACACCGGGGAGCTGTTTTTT,CATSDGRVGNTGELFF
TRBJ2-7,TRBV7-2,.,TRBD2,TGTGCCAGCAGCTTAACGACTAGCGGGATCTACGAGCAGTACTTC,CASSLTTSGIYEQYF
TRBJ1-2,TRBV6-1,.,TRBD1,TGTGCCAGCAGTGACCCGGGACAGATTCACTATGGCTACACCTTC,CASSDPGQIHYGYTF
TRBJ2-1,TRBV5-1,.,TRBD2,TGCGCCAGCAGCTTAGGCGGGGGATCCTACAATGAGCAGTTCTTC,CASSLGGGSYNEQFF
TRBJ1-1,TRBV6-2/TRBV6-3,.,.,TGTGCCAGCAGTTACCCGGGGACGAGGGACACTGAAGCTTTCTTT,CASSYPGTRDTEAFF
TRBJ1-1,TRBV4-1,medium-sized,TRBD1,TGCGCCAGCAGCCAAGGTATAGCGACAGGGAGGAGGGACACTGAAGCTTTCTTT,CASSQGIATGRRDTEAFF
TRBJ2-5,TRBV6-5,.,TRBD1,TGTGCCAGCAGTATCAGGGACAGGGCTCAAGAGACCCAGTACTTC,CASSIRDRAQETQYF
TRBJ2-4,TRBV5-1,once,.,TGCGCCAGCAGCTTGCAGGGTGGCAAAAACATTCAGTACTTC,CASSLQGGKNIQYF
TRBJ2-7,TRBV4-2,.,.,TGTGCCAGCAGCCAGCTCGGTTCCTACGAGCAGTACTTC,CASSQLGSYEQYF
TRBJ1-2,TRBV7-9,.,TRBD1,TGTGCCAGCAGCCCGGGACAGACTAACTATGGCTACACCTTC,CASSPGQTNYGYTF
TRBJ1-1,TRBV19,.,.,TGTGCCAGTAGTATGTGGGACACTGAAGCTTTCTTT,CASSMWDTEAFF
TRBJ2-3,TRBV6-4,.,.,TGTGCCAGCAGTGAAGGGGATACGCAGTATTTT,CASSEGDTQYF
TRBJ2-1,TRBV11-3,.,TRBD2,TGTGCCAGCAGCCCTATAAGGTGGGCGGGGAGGGGTTACAATGAGCAGTTCTTC,CASSPIRWAGRGYNEQFF
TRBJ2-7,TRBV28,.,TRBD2,TGTGCCAGCAGTACGACTAGCGGGTCGAGGGAGCAGTACTTC,CASSTTSGSREQYF
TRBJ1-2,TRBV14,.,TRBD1,TGTGCCAGCAGCCCGACAGGGGGCTACTATGGCTACACCTTC,CASSPTGGYYGYTF
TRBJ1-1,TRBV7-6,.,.,TGTGCCAGCAGCCAAGACACGAACACTGAAGCTTTCTTT,CASSQDTNTEAFF
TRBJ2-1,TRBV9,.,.,TGTGCCAGCACACAGGGCGGCAGCGGTGAGCAGTTCTTC,CASTQGGSGEQFF
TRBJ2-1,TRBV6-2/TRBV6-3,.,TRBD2,TGTGCCAGCAGTTACCCCCCGGGGACTAGCTTACTCTTC,CASSYPPGTSLLF
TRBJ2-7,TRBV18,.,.,TGTGCCAGCTCACCACCCTCGTCTGGGTCCTACGAGCAGTACTTC,CASSPPSSGSYEQYF
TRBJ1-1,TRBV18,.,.,TGTGCCAGCTCACCTGACATGGACACTGAAGCTTTCTTT,CASSPDMDTEAFF